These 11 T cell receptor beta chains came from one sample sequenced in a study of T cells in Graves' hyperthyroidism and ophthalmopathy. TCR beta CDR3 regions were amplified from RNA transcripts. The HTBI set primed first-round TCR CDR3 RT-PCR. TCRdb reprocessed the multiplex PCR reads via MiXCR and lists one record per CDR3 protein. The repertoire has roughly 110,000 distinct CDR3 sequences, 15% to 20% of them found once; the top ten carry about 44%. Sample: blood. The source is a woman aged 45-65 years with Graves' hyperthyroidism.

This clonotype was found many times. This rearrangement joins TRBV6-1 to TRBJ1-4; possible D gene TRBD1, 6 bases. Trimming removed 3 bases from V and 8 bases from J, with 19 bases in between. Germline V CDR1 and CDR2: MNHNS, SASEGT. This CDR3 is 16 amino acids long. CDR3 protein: CASSDRGYGVGEKLFF. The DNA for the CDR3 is TGTGCCAGCAGTGACAGGGGATACGGTGTGGGAGAAAAACTGTTTTTT.

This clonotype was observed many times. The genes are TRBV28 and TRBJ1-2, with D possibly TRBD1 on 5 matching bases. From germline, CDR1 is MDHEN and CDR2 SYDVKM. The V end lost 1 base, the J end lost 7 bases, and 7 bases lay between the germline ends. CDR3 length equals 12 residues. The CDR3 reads CASSLSGTGYTF. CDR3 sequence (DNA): TGTGCCAGCAGTTTATCAGGGACTGGCTACACCTTC.

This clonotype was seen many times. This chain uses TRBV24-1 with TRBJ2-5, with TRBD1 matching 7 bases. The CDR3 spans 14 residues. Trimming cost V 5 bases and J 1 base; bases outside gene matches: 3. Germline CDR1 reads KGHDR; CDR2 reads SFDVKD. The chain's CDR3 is CATSVGDSQETQYF. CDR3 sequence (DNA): TGTGCCACCAGTGTTGGGGACAGCCAAGAGACCCAGTACTTC.

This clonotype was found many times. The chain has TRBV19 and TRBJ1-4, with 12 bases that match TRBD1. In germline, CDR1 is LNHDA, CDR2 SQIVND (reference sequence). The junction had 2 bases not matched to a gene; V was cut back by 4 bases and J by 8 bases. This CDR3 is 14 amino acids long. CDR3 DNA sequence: TGTGCCAGTAGTACGGGACAGGGGGCAGAAAAACTGTTTTTT. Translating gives CASSTGQGAEKLFF.

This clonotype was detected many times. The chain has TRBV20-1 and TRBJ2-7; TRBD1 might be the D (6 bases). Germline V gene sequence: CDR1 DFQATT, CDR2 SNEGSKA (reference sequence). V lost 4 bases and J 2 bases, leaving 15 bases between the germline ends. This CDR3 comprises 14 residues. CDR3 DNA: TGCAGTGCTAAGGGGGACATGGTCACCTACGAGCAGTACTTC. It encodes CSAKGDMVTYEQYF.

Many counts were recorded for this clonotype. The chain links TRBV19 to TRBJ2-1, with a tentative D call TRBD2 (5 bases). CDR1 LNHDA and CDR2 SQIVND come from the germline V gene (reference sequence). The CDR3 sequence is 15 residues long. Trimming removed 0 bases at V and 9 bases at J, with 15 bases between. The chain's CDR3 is CASSIDGSGFREQFF. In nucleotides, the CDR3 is TGTGCCAGTAGTATAGATGGGTCGGGGTTTCGTGAGCAGTTCTTC.

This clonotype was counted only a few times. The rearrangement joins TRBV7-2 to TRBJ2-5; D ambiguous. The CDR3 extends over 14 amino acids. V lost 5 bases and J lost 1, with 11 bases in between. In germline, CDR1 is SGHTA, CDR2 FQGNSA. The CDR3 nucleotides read TGTGCCAGCAGCACAGTGGGCTTCCAAGAGACCCAGTACTTC. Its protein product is CASSTVGFQETQYF.

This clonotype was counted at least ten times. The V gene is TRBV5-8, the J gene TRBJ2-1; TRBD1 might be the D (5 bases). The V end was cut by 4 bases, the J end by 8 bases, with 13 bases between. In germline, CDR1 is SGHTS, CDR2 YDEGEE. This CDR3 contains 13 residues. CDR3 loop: CASSPGPSDEQFF. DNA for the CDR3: TGTGCCAGCAGCCCAGGGCCGAGCGATGAGCAGTTCTTC.

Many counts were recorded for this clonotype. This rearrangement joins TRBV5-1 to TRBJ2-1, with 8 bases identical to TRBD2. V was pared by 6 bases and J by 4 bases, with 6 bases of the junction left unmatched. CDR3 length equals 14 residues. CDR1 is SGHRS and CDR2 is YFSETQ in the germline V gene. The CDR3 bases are TGCGCCAGCAAAGGACTAGCAGGGTACAATGAGCAGTTCTTC. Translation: CASKGLAGYNEQFF.

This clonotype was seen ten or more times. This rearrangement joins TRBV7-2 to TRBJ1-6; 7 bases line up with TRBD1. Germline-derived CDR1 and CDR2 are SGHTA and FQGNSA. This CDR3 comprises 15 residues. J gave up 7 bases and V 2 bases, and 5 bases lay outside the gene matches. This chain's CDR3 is CASSLRTGQNSPLHF. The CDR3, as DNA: TGTGCCAGCAGCTTAAGGACAGGACAGAATTCACCCCTCCACTTT.

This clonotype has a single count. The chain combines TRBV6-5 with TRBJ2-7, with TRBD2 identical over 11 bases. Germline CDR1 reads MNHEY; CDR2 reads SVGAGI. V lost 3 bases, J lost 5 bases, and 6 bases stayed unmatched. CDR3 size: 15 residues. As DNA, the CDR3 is TGTGCCAGCAGTTATTTGGCTAGCGGGAGGCACGAGCAGTACTTC. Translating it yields CASSYLASGRHEQYF.